This T cell receptor beta chain was identified during a study of cytomegalovirus exposure and HLA in healthy donors. Turning to this clone: Its matching antigen is unknown.

Researchers ran the PCR with 60 Vbeta and 13 Jbeta primers. This table comes from immunoSEQ multiplex PCR, and its TCRdb copy is limited to in-frame clones, with some not included. This sample carries around 190,000 clones, around nine tenths of them seen once, and the ten largest clones take 0.31%. Study-wide results and limits: Most TCR sequences were uncommon, yet certain public TCRs appeared in many donors. Most CMV-associated TCR beta chains appeared HLA-restricted in a later analysis.

This receptor was taken from a woman in her 30s in good health and CMV-seronegative. Sequencing was performed on PBMCs.

This CDR3 reads CASSVPRAEGNQPQHF. CDR3 nucleotide sequence: TGTGCCAGCAGCGTCCCGAGGGCAGAAGGCAATCAGCCCCAGCATTTT. This chain joins TRBV6-7 and TRBJ1-5, with unresolved D. TRBV6-7 is an ORF; its function is uncertain. This CDR3 spans 16 amino acids. The V end was cut by 6 bases, the J end by 2 bases, with 17 bases between.